This T cell receptor (beta chain) came from a study of Ad26.COV2.S vaccination and SARS-CoV-2 variants. Sequencing was performed with immunoSEQ multiplex PCR; in TCRdb, only in-frame clones are kept and a portion is missing. The profile covers 350,000 to 450,000 clones, with about nine tenths appearing a single time and 1.5% to 2% taken by the ten largest. This clone was recorded only once. Germline V lookup: CDR1 LNHDA, CDR2 SQIVND (reference sequence). Trimming left V 4 bases short and J 1 base short, with 5 bases between. The length of the CDR3 is 14 residues. As to treatment: 19 received Ad26.COV2.S at low or high dose, single or two shots; about 5 received placebo; per-sample allocation not given. The samples were gathered on day 63 after the first injection of vaccine or placebo.

The receptor's source is a person aged 18 to 59 who received the Ad26.COV2.S COVID-19 vaccine or a placebo. This chain joins TRBV19 and TRBJ2-6; D is uncertain. The specimen comprised peripheral blood, sampled in a trial of Ad26.COV2.S vaccine versus placebo. CDR3 amino acids: CASSKASGANVLTF. In DNA form, the CDR3 reads TGTGCCAGTAGTAAAGCTTCTGGGGCCAACGTCCTGACTTTC.